The clone carrying this T cell receptor (beta chain) was detected many times. No antigen is known for it. V was cut by 4 bases and J by 5 bases, with 17 bases left in between. The CDR3 has 15 residues. CDR1 is SGHAT, CDR2 FQNNGV, per germline. This sample was included in a study of CD8 T cells in ankylosing spondylitis. Library preparation for TCR beta used quantitative 5'-RACE with molecular barcodes. A single record per CDR3 protein comes from TCRdb applying MiXCR to the 5' RACE reads. The sample has about 69,000 distinct CDR3 sequences, approximately 5.3% seen once; the top ten hold approximately 2.1%. General study findings and limits: Past research had described some motif variants in reactive arthritis synovial fluid and blood.

The sequencing sample was made of blood, either unsorted or a sorted T cell fraction (not recorded which). The J gene is TRBJ1-1, the V gene TRBV11-2; maybe TRBD1 (6 bases). The clonotype originates from a male donor with ankylosing spondylitis or in good health (not recorded which). CDR3 amino acids: CASSSTGGARTEAFF. The DNA for the CDR3 is TGTGCCAGCAGCTCGACCGGGGGGGCGCGAACTGAAGCTTTCTTT.